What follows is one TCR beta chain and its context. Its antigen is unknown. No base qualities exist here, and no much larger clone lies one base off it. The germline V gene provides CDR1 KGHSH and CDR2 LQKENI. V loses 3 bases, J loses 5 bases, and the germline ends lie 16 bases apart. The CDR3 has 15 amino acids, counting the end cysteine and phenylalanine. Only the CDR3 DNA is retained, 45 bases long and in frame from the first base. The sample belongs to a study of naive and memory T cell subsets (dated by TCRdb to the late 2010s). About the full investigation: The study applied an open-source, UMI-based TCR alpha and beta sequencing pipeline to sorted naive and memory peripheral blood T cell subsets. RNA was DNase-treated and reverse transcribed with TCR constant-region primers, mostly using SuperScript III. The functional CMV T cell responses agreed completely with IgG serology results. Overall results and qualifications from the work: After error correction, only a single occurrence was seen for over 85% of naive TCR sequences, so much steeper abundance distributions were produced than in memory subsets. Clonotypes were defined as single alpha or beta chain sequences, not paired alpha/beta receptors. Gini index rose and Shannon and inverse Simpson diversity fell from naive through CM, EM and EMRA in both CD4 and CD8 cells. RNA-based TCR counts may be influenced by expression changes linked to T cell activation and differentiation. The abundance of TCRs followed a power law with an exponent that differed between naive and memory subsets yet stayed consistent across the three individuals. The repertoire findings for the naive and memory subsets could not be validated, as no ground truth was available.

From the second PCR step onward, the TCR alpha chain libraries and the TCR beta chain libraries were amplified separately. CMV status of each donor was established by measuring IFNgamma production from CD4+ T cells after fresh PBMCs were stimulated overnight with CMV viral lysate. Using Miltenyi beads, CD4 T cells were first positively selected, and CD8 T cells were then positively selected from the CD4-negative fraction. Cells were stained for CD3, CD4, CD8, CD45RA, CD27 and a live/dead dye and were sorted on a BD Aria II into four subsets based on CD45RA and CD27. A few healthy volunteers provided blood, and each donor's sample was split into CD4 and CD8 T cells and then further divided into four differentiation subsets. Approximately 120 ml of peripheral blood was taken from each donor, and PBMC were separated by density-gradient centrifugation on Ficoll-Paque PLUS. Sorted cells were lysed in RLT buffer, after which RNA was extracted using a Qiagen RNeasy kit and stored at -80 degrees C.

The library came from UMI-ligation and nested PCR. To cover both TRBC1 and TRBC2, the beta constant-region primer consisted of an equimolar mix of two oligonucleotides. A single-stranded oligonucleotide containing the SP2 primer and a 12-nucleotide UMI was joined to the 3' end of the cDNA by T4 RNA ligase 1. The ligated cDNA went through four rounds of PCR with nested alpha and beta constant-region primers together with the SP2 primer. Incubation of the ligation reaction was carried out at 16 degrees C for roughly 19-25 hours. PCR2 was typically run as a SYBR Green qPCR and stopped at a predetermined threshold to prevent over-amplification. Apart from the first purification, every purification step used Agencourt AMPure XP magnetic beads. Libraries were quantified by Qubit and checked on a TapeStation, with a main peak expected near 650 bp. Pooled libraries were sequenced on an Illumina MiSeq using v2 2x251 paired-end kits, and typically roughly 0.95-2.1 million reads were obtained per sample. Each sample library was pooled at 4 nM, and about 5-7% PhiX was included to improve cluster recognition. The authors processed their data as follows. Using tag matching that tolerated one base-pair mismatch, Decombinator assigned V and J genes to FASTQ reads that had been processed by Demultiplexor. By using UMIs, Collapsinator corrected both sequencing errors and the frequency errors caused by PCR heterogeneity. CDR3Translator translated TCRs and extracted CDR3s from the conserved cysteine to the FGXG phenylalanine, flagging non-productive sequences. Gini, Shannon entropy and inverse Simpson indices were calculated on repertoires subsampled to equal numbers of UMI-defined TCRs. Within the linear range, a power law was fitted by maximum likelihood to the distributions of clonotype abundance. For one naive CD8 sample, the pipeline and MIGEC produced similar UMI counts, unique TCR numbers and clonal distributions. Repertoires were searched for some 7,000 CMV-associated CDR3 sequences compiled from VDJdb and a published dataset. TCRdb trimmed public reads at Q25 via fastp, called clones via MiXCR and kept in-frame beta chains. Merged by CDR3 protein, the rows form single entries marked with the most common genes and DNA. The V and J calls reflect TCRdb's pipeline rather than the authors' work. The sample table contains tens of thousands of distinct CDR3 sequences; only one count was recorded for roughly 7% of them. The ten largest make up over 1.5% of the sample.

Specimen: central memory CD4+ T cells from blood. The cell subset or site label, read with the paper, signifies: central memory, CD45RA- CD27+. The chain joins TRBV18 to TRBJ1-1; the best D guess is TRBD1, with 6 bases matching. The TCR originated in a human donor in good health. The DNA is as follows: TGTGCCAGCTCACCGAACTCTGGGACACGAACTGAAGCTTTCTTT. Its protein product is CASSPNSGTRTEAFF.